What follows are 26 T cell receptor beta chains derived from one specimen sequenced in a study of regulatory T cells in long-lasting Graves disease. Time point of the sample: newly diagnosed GD, antithyroid drugs for less than 3 months. The TCR library was prepared using RNA isolated from PBMCs. Building the TCR beta libraries relied on iRepertoire HTBI primers, and CDR3 regions underwent Arm-PCR. TCRdb fed the multiplex PCR reads into MiXCR, producing one record per CDR3 protein. Of 390,000 or so distinct CDR3 sequences in the sample, roughly 10% were seen once. This same sample was also taken into another study, of T cells in Graves' hyperthyroidism and ophthalmopathy.

Sample: peripheral blood mononuclear cells (PBMCs), taken at new diagnosis, from a patient treated with antithyroid drugs. The source is a woman aged 18-29 years with Graves disease.

This clonotype was counted at least ten times. The CDR3 DNA is TGTGCCAGCAGTGAAGATTGGGGGTGGCACACTGAAGCTTTCTTT. As protein: CASSEDWGWHTEAFF. The chain joins TRBV6-1 to TRBJ1-1; D might be TRBD1 (5 bases). Germline-derived CDR1 and CDR2 are MNHNS and SASEGT. Trimming took off 1 base at V and 3 bases at J, with 12 bases between the two ends. This CDR3 region has 15 residues.

This clonotype was observed at least ten times. The chain couples TRBV6-2 or TRBV6-3 to TRBJ2-7, with 7 positions matching TRBD2. The trim removed 2 bases at V and 5 bases at J, leaving 9 bases unmatched. CDR1 and CDR2 (germline): MNHEY, SVGEGT. The CDR3 sequence is 15 residues long. In nucleotides, the CDR3 is TGTGCCAGCAGTTACAGCACCAGAGGGAGGGACGAGCAGTACTTC. It translates to CASSYSTRGRDEQYF.

Worth noting for this clonotype: A much bigger clone sits one base away, suggesting this may be a read error. V is TRBV2 and J is TRBJ2-2; D might be TRBD2 (6 bases). CDR3 length: 17 residues. Looked up from germline, CDR1 is SNHLY and CDR2 is FYNNEI. CDR3 sequence: CASAAMTRTSNTGGLFF. The CDR3 DNA is TGTGCCAGCGCAGCCATGACCAGGACATCCAACACCGGGGGGCTGTTTTTT. Supplemented by reference TRBV2 and TRBJ2-2, the full variable domain reads EPEVTQTPSHQVTQMGQEVILRCVPISNHLYFYWYRQILGQKVEFLVSFYNNEISEKSEIFDDQFSVERPDGSNFTLKIRSTKLEDSAMYFCASAAMTRTSNTGGLFFGEGSRLTVL.

The chain employs TRBV2 and TRBJ2-6; D is perhaps TRBD1 (6 bases). The ends were cut back, 2 bases at V and 0 bases at J, with 14 bases in the middle. The germline V gene encodes CDR1 SNHLY and CDR2 FYNNEI. This CDR3 comprises 18 residues. CDR3 region: CASSEQGPYYSGANVLTF. The CDR3 bases are TGTGCCAGCAGTGAACAGGGGCCATATTACTCTGGGGCCAACGTCCTGACTTTC. The complete variable domain, with remaining parts taken from reference TRBV2 and TRBJ2-6, reads EPEVTQTPSHQVTQMGQEVILRCVPISNHLYFYWYRQILGQKVEFLVSFYNNEISEKSEIFDDQFSVERPDGSNFTLKIRSTKLEDSAMYFCASSEQGPYYSGANVLTFGAGSRLTVL.

In its sample, this clonotype was seen many times. The CDR3 protein is CASSQQGILRETQYF. The CDR3 DNA reads TGTGCCAGCAGTCAGCAGGGAATTTTACGGGAGACCCAGTACTTC. The chain couples TRBV27 to TRBJ2-5; D may be TRBD1 (5 bases). The CDR3 is made up of 15 amino acids. Germline CDR1 and CDR2: MNHEY and SMNVEV (reference sequence). Trimming shortened V by 5 bases and J by 5 bases, and 18 bases separated the two germline ends.

CDR3 residues: CASSVEAFSGGGELFF. CDR3 DNA: TGTGCCAGCAGCGTAGAAGCTTTTTCTGGGGGCGGGGAGCTGTTTTTT. The chain links TRBV9 to TRBJ2-2; perhaps D is TRBD1 or TRBD2 (5 bases each). Germline-derived CDR1 and CDR2 are SGDLS and YYNGEE. This CDR3 region has 16 residues. Between the trimmed V and J ends, which lost 0 bases and 7 bases, there was a span of 16 bases.

This clonotype was observed at least ten times. This sequence joins TRBV11-1 and TRBJ1-2; D ambiguous. Trimming shortened V by 3 bases and J by 4 bases, and 6 bases separated the two germline ends. This CDR3 has 12 amino acids. Per the germline V gene, CDR1 is SGHAT and CDR2 is FQDESV (reference sequence). The CDR3 is CASSFWGYGYTF. The CDR3, as DNA: TGTGCCAGCAGCTTTTGGGGCTATGGCTACACCTTC. Supplemented by reference TRBV11-1 and TRBJ1-2, the full variable domain reads EAEVAQSPRYKITEKSQAVAFWCDPISGHATLYWYRQILGQGPELLVQFQDESVVDDSQLPKDRFSAERLKGVDSTLKIQPAELGDSAMYLCASSFWGYGYTFGSGTRLTVV.

About this clonotype itself: A much larger clone differs from this one at a single base, so this may be a read error. The V call is TRBV4-1, the J call TRBJ1-2; TRBD1 agrees at 9 bases. CDR3 length: 15 amino acids. Germline lookup yields CDR1 MGHRA and CDR2 YSYEKL. The CDR3 sequence: CASSQTNRGRNGYPF. The CDR3 nucleotides are TGCGCCAGCAGCCAAACTAACAGGGGGCGGAATGGCTACCCCTTC.

This clonotype was found a few times. The gene calls are TRBV19 and TRBJ1-5, with D hard to call. Trimming removed 6 bases at V and 2 bases at J, with 11 bases between. CDR3 length: 14 amino acids. Germline loops: CDR1 LNHDA, CDR2 SQIVND (reference sequence). For the CDR3, the DNA is TGTGCCAGTAGCGTGCATGAGGGCAATCAGCCCCAGCATTTT. It specifies CASSVHEGNQPQHF.

The genes are TRBV20-1 and TRBJ1-5; D is possibly TRBD1 (5 bases). V lost 3 bases to trimming and J lost 4 bases, with 19 bases between them. The CDR3 length is 16 residues. CDR1 is DFQATT and CDR2 is SNEGSKA in the germline V gene (reference sequence). CDR3 in amino acids: CSARNDRLGRNQPQHF. The CDR3 nucleotides read TGCAGTGCTAGGAACGACAGACTGGGGAGGAATCAGCCCCAGCATTTT.

The genes are TRBV6-2 or TRBV6-3 and TRBJ1-1; D is undetermined. From germline, CDR1 is MNHEY and CDR2 SVGEGT. This CDR3 region has 13 residues. Trimming stripped 8 bases from V and 1 base from J, with 11 bases between. The CDR3 is CASGPAENTEAFF. The CDR3 nucleotides are TGTGCCAGCGGGCCAGCCGAGAACACTGAAGCTTTCTTT.

This clonotype was seen many times. V gene TRBV7-3 combines with J gene TRBJ2-1, with 8 nucleotides matching TRBD2. J lost 2 bases, V lost 5 bases, and 11 bases had no gene match. This CDR3 has 17 amino acids. In germline, CDR1 is SGHTA, CDR2 FQGTGA. CDR3 bases: TGTGCCAGCAGCAAGAAGCCCCCGGGAGGGACCTACAATGAGCAGTTCTTC. Amino acids: CASSKKPPGGTYNEQFF.

This clonotype occurred many times. This rearrangement joins TRBV28 to TRBJ2-7; 7 bases are a match to TRBD2. The CDR3 contains 15 residues. V dropped 3 bases and J dropped 5; count of bases not matched to a gene: 10. Germline V gene data show CDR1 as MDHEN and CDR2 as SYDVKM. CDR3 region: CASSLGTMSRNEQYF. As DNA, the CDR3 is TGTGCCAGCAGTTTGGGGACTATGAGTCGTAACGAGCAGTACTTC.

This clonotype was counted ten times or more. The rearrangement links TRBV7-2 to TRBJ1-3; D perhaps matches TRBD1 (6 bases). In germline, CDR1 is SGHTA, CDR2 FQGNSA. The CDR3 covers 18 residues. V gave up 1 base and J gave up 0 bases, with 16 bases separating them. The CDR3 DNA reads as TGTGCCAGCAGCTTAGGGGACATCTTCTCGAGCTCTGGAAACACCATATATTTT. Protein: CASSLGDIFSSSGNTIYF.

This clonotype showed up many times. The CDR3 loop reads CASSPGQGNSNQPQHF. CDR3 DNA sequence: TGTGCCAGCTCACCGGGACAGGGGAATAGCAATCAGCCCCAGCATTTT. The rearrangement uses TRBV18 and TRBJ1-5; 10 bases are shared with TRBD1. CDR1 and CDR2 from the germline V gene are KGHSH and LQKENI. The CDR3 length is 16 residues. Trimming took 3 bases from V and 0 from J; bases not matched to a gene: 2.

This clonotype was counted between two and nine times. The CDR3 region is CASSRDRGQPQYF. CDR3 nucleotides: TGTGCCAGCAGCCGGGACAGGGGCCAGCCCCAGTACTTC. This chain uses TRBV6-1 with TRBJ2-5, with 10 positions matching TRBD1. The CDR3 length is 13 residues. CDR1 and CDR2 from the germline V gene are MNHNS and SASEGT. J lost 9 bases, V lost 6 bases, and 7 bases had no gene match.

This clonotype has a count of ten or more. The chain is built from TRBV20-1 and TRBJ2-1, with D possibly matching TRBD2 (5 bases). V was shortened by 3 bases and J by 12 bases, with 21 bases between the two germline ends. The CDR3 totals 14 residues. The germline V gene has CDR1 DFQATT and CDR2 SNEGSKA (reference sequence). This CDR3 is CSARPSWTGYVQFF. The DNA for the CDR3 is TGCAGTGCTAGGCCCTCATGGACGGGATATGTGCAGTTCTTC.

This clonotype was found many times. The chain uses TRBV29-1 and TRBJ2-7, with D tentatively TRBD1 or TRBD2 (5 bases each). The CDR3 totals 16 residues. Germline CDR1 SQVTM, CDR2 ANQGSEA. V lost 4 bases to trimming and J lost 0 bases, with 19 bases between them. The CDR3 nucleotides read TGCAGCGTTGTATTTTATAAGAGGGGCAGCTCCTACGAGCAGTACTTC. It is translated as CSVVFYKRGSSYEQYF.

This clonotype occurred many times. J is TRBJ1-6 and V is TRBV2; unclear D gene. Per the germline V gene, CDR1 is SNHLY and CDR2 is FYNNEI. Trimming took 6 bases from V and 9 from J, leaving 18 bases between them. The CDR3 spans 15 residues. The DNA for the CDR3 is TGTGCCAGCAGCGAAACCTCACTCTCAGGTTCACCCCTCCACTTT. Translation gives CASSETSLSGSPLHF. Complete variable domain (other parts from reference TRBV2 and TRBJ1-6): EPEVTQTPSHQVTQMGQEVILRCVPISNHLYFYWYRQILGQKVEFLVSFYNNEISEKSEIFDDQFSVERPDGSNFTLKIRSTKLEDSAMYFCASSETSLSGSPLHFGNGTRLTVT.

This rearrangement joins TRBV10-2 to TRBJ1-2; tentative D call: TRBD1 (6 bases). Trimming stripped 3 bases from V and 0 bases from J, with 17 bases between. This CDR3 has 17 residues. Germline CDR1 and CDR2: WSHSY and SAAADI. The DNA of the CDR3 is TGCGCCAGCAGTGAAACTCTCGAGACAGGCTCTAACTATGGCTACACCTTC. Its protein is CASSETLETGSNYGYTF.

Many counts were recorded for this clonotype. The V call is TRBV7-2, the J call TRBJ2-3; 8 nucleotides match TRBD2. V was pared by 6 bases and J by 5 bases, with 13 bases of the junction left unmatched. CDR3 length equals 16 residues. CDR1 SGHTA and CDR2 FQGNSA come from the germline V gene. CDR3 coding DNA: TGTGCCAGCAGATCCCAGCGGGAGTTCCCGCAAGATACGCAGTATTTT. Residues: CASRSQREFPQDTQYF.

The chain has TRBV19 and TRBJ2-2; D remains ambiguous. There are 14 residues in the CDR3. Germline V gene sequence: CDR1 LNHDA, CDR2 SQIVND (reference sequence). V was pared by 6 bases and J by 8 bases, with 16 bases between. CDR3 in amino acids: CASRNRAVRGELFF. The CDR3 DNA sequence: TGTGCCAGTAGGAACCGGGCCGTCAGGGGGGAGCTGTTTTTT.

This clonotype was detected ten times or more. The J gene is TRBJ2-3, the V gene TRBV7-9; TRBD2 agrees at 7 bases. The CDR3 runs to 17 residues. Losses at the gene ends were 2 bases for V and 0 bases for J; bases not matched to a gene: 8. Germline loops: CDR1 SEHNR, CDR2 FQNEAQ (reference sequence). Written as DNA, the CDR3 is TGTGCCAGCAGCTTATTAGCTAGCGGCAATAGCACAGATACGCAGTATTTT. Amino acids: CASSLLASGNSTDTQYF.

This clonotype was seen ten or more times. This sequence joins TRBV9 and TRBJ1-1; D is ambiguous. V was clipped by 7 bases and J by 0 bases, with 22 bases between them. Germline CDR1 reads SGDLS; CDR2 reads YYNGEE. The CDR3 has 17 residues. The CDR3 DNA follows: TGTGCCAGCGGAAAAACAGCATTCCAATTCATGAACACTGAAGCTTTCTTT. Its translation: CASGKTAFQFMNTEAFF.

The chain links TRBV19 to TRBJ1-1; tentative D call: TRBD1 (6 bases). This CDR3 region has 16 residues. The V and J ends lost 2 bases and 5 bases respectively, with 18 bases between them. Germline CDR1 reads LNHDA; CDR2 reads SQIVND (reference sequence). The CDR3 reads CASSIWGTGPRTEAFF. The DNA for the CDR3 is TGTGCCAGTAGTATATGGGGAACAGGGCCTCGGACTGAAGCTTTCTTT.

This clonotype was counted many times. V is TRBV7-6 and J is TRBJ2-2, with a weak D call TRBD1 (5 bases). The CDR3 runs to 17 residues. V was clipped by 4 bases and J by 4 bases, with 19 bases between them. The V gene's germline CDR1 is SGHVS and CDR2 FNYEAQ. CDR3 in amino acids: CASSSEQAGVGTGELFF. The DNA for the CDR3 is TGTGCCAGCAGCTCAGAACAGGCTGGGGTGGGCACCGGGGAGCTGTTTTTT. Variable domain in full (rest from reference TRBV7-6 and TRBJ2-2): GAGVSQSPRYKVTKRGQDVALRCDPISGHVSLYWYRQALGQGPEFLTYFNYEAQQDKSGLPNDRFSAERPEGSISTLTIQRTEQRDSAMYRCASSSEQAGVGTGELFFGEGSRLTVL.